One and the same sample provided the 5 T cell receptor beta chains below, sequenced in a study of Ad26.COV2.S vaccination and SARS-CoV-2 variants. The treatment was: roughly 18 received Ad26.COV2.S at low or high dose, single or two shots; about 5 received placebo; per-sample allocation not given. On day 63 after the first injection, vaccine and placebo recipients gave samples. The table came from immunoSEQ multiplex PCR; TCRdb's copy has only in-frame clones and leaves some out. There are 250,000 or so clones in the sample; around 88% occur only once, and 2.5% to 3.5% lies in the top ten. Here the sequenced sample was peripheral blood, taken in a trial of Ad26.COV2.S vaccine versus placebo. These receptors were taken from a person between 18 and 65 years old who received the Ad26.COV2.S COVID-19 vaccine or a placebo.

This clone was observed a few times. The chain uses TRBV15 and TRBJ2-7; D call uncertain. Germline assignment: CDR1 LNHNV and CDR2 YYDKDF (reference sequence). The CDR3 runs 13 residues. Trimming left V 4 bases short and J 0 bases short, with 7 bases between. The CDR3 DNA follows: TGTGCCACCAGCACCGGCCTCTCCTACGAGCAGTACGTC. Amino acid sequence: CATSTGLSYEQYV.

The chain carries TRBV4-3 and TRBJ2-3; weak D call: TRBD2 (6 bases). This CDR3 contains 17 residues. CDR1 LGHNA and CDR2 YSLEER come from the germline V gene. V shed 3 bases and J shed 3 bases, with 19 bases lying between them. Here the CDR3 reads CASSQDRLVGLTDTQYF. The CDR3 DNA reads TGCGCCAGCAGCCAGGATCGACTAGTGGGATTAACAGATACGCAGTATTTT.

As DNA, the CDR3 is TGTGCCAGCAGCCTTACCGGGACAGGGGCCGATACGCAGTATTTT. Translating it yields CASSLTGTGADTQYF. The chain couples TRBV5-6 to TRBJ2-3; TRBD1 agrees at 10 bases. CDR3 length: 15 residues. Looked up from germline, CDR1 is SGHDT and CDR2 is YYEEEE. V shed 4 bases, J shed 6 bases, and the junction held 8 bases outside the gene matches.

The V call is TRBV28, the J call TRBJ1-6; D unclear. Germline CDR1 is MDHEN and CDR2 is SYDVKM. V was clipped by 5 bases and J by 7 bases, with 12 bases between them. CDR3 length equals 14 residues. For the CDR3, the DNA is TGTGCCAGCAGTCTCAGAGGTTACAATTCACCCCTCCACTTT. This sequence encodes CASSLRGYNSPLHF.

This chain joins TRBV5-1 and TRBJ2-7, with D unclear. Germline-derived CDR1 and CDR2 are SGHRS and YFSETQ. V lost 1 base and J 7 bases, leaving 18 bases between the germline ends. This CDR3 spans 15 amino acids. The CDR3 DNA reads TGCGCCAGCAGCTTGTATTTAGGCGAAGGGTGGGAGCAGTACTTC. This sequence encodes CASSLYLGEGWEQYF.